This TCR beta chain was observed in a study of shared clonotypes between healthy human individuals. The wider study: The study used three CD4 naive, three CD4 memory, two CD8 naive and one CD8 memory plate per donor.

Findings of the study overall: A handful of donors showed sharing of approximately 5% of naive CD4 clonotypes.

Details on this clone: The antigen remains unidentified.

Assay: immunoSEQ multiplex PCR; the TCRdb copy retains only in-frame clones and omits some. Among roughly 2,000,000 clones listed, about 94% were seen once. This CDR3 is 16 amino acids long. From germline, CDR1 is SGHVS and CDR2 FQNEAQ. After removal of 5 bases from V and 1 base from J, the junction contained 6 bases not matched to a gene. Naive CD8 cells lacked CD45RO and underwent positive selection for CCR7, leaving out terminally differentiated effector memory CD45RA+ cells. V is TRBV7-8 and J is TRBJ2-2; the match to TRBD1 covers 8 bases. The receptor was derived from a man aged 18 to 29 in good health. Some clones in this sample may be carry-over from other donors' samples. What was sequenced was naive CD8+ T cells from PBMCs. CDR3: CASSARTGKNTGELFF. DNA of the CDR3: TGTGCCAGCAGCGCCAGGACAGGGAAGAACACCGGGGAGCTGTTTTTT.